This T cell receptor (beta chain) was profiled in a study of cytomegalovirus exposure and HLA in healthy donors. General study findings and limits: Common viral pathogens seemed to be connected with several of the most significant clusters, according to a later analysis.

In the case of this clone: Its antigen is not known.

In the PCR, 60 Vbeta and 13 Jbeta primers were used. TCRdb's copy holds only in-frame clones and misses some; the assay was immunoSEQ multiplex PCR. In the table there are some 85,000 clones, 77% of which are singletons. This CDR3 is built from 13 residues. CDR1 MNHEY and CDR2 SVGAGI come from the germline V gene. V lost 6 bases and J 2 bases, leaving 11 bases between the germline ends. Sequencing used PBMCs. This sequence was found in a man under 40 in good health and CMV-seronegative. The V gene is TRBV6-5, the J gene TRBJ2-7, with D tentatively TRBD1 (6 bases). Here the CDR3 DNA reads TGTGCCAGCAGGATAGGACAGCCCTACGAGCAGTACTTC. Translated, it gives CASRIGQPYEQYF.